The TCR beta chain described here comes from a study of blood T cell repertoires in COVID-19. Background on the study: Some COVID-19 samples were acute and others convalescent; all came from the United States, Italy and Spain.

Trimming cost V 1 base and J 3 bases, with 8 bases left between them. Germline-derived CDR1 and CDR2 are SGHNT and YYREEE (reference sequence). This CDR3 spans 15 amino acids. Study processing details: Amplification from reference gene primers served as the basis for estimated nucleated cell counts. Clones were read by immunoSEQ multiplex PCR, and TCRdb kept only the in-frame ones, dropping some. From that table come the V and J calls and clone size; the DNA was used to work out D and trimming. Of roughly 190,000 clones in the sample, approximately 86% were seen once. Sequenced input: peripheral blood. This chain uses TRBV5-4 with TRBJ2-6, with D unresolved. The clonotype comes from a man aged 25-45 years with acute or convalescent COVID-19. The CDR3: CASSLWLVGANVLTF. The CDR3 DNA reads TGTGCCAGCAGCTTGTGGCTGGTTGGGGCCAACGTCCTGACTTTC.